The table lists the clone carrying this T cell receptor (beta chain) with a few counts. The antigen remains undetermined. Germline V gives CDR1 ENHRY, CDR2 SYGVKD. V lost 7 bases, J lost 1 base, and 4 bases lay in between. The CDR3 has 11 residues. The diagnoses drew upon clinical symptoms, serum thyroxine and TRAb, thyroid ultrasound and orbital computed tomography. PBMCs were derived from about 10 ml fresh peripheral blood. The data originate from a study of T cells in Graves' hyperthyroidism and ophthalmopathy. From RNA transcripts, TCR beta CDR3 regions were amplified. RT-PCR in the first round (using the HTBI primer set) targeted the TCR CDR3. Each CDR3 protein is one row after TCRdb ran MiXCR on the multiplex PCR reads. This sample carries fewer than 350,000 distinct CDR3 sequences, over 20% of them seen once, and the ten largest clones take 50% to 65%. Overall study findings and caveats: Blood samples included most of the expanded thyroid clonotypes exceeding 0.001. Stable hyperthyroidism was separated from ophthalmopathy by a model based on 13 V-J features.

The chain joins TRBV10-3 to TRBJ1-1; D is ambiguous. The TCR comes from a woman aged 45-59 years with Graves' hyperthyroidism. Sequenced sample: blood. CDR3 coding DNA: TGTGCCATCATGCAGAACACTGAAGCTTTCTTT. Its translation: CAIMQNTEAFF.